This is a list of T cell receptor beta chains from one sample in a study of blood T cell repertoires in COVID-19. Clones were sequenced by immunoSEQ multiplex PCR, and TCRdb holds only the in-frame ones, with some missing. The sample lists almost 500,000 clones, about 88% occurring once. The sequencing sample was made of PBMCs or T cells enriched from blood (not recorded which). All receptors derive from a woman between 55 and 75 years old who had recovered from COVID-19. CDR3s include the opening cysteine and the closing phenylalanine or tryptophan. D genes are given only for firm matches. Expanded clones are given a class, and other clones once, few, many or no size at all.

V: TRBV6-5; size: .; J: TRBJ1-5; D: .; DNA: TGTGCCAGCAGTAGGACAGTCAATCAGCCCCAGCATTTT; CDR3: CASSRTVNQPQHF
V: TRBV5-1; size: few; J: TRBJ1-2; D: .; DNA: TGCGCCAGCAGCTCGGGGACTTTTTCAAACTATGGCTACACCTTC; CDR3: CASSSGTFSNYGYTF
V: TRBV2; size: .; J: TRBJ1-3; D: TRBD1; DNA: TGTGCCAGCAGTAGATCGACAGGGCGTTGGAACACCATATATTTT; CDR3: CASSRSTGRWNTIYF
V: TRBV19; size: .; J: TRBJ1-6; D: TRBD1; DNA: TGTGCCAGTTCCACAGGGGCGGACAATTCACCCCTCCACTTT; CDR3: CASSTGADNSPLHF
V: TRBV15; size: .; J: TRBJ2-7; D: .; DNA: TGTGCCACCAGCAGCCAGGGTCACGAGCAGTACTTC; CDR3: CATSSQGHEQYF
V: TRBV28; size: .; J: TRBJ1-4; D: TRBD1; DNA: TGTGCCAGCAGTTTATCGTCGACAGGGTTCCGGGAAAAACTGTTTTTT; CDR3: CASSLSSTGFREKLFF
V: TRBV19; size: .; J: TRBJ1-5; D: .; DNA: TGTGCCAGTAGTGTATCGACAGATAATCAGCCCCAGCATTTT; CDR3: CASSVSTDNQPQHF
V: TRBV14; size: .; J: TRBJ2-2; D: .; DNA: TGTGCCAGCGGGTGGACAACGAACACCGGGGAGCTGTTTTTT; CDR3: CASGWTTNTGELFF
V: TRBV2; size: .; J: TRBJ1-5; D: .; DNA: TGTGCCAGCAGCCCGACAGCCCGCAATCAGCCCCAGCATTTT; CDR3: CASSPTARNQPQHF
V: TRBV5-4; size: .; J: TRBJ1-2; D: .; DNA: TGTGCCAGCAGCTTCGGGAGTAACTATGGCTACACCTTC; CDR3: CASSFGSNYGYTF
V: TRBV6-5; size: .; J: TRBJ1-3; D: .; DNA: TGTGCCAGCAGTACAGGGAGCTCTGGAAACACCATATATTTT; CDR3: CASSTGSSGNTIYF
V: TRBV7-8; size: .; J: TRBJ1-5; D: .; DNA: TGTGCCAGCAGCCTTAAACAGGGCCCGGGGCCCCAGCATTTT; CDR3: CASSLKQGPGPQHF
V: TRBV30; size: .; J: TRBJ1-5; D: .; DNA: TGTGCCTGGAGTGCCGCGGGGCGGGGAAACAATCAGCCCCAGCATTTT; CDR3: CAWSAAGRGNNQPQHF
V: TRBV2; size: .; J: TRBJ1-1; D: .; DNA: TGTGCCAGCACCGTCGGCAGGGCGAACACTGAAGCTTTCTTT; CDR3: CASTVGRANTEAFF
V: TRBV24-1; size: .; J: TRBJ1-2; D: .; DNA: TGTGCCACCAGTGATTGGGAGAACTATGGCTACACCTTC; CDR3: CATSDWENYGYTF
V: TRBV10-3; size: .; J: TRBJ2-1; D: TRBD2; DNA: TGTGCCATCAGCCGAGGACTAGCGGGGTCTAGTGATGAGCAGTTCTTC; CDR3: CAISRGLAGSSDEQFF
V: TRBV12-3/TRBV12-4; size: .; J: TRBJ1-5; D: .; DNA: TGTGCCAGCAGTTTAGGAGTCGGGCCCCAGCATTTT; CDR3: CASSLGVGPQHF
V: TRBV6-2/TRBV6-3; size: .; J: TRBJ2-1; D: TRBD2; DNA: TGTGCCAGCAGCAGGGGGGGACTAGCGGCTGAGCAGTTCTTC; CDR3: CASSRGGLAAEQFF
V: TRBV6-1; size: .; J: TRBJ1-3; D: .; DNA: TGTGCCAGCCAACTCTCCGGAAACACCATATATTTT; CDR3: CASQLSGNTIYF
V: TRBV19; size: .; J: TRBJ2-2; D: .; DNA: TGTGCCAGTACGTCCCTTTACACCGGGGAGCTGTTTTTT; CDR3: CASTSLYTGELFF
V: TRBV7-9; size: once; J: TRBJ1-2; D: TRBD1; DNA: TGTGCCAGCAGCTTACGGGACAGGGAGTGGGGTGGCTACACCTTC; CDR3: CASSLRDREWGGYTF
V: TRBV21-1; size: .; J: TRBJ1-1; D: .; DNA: TGTGCCAGCAGCAAAGTCAAAGCTCGACAGCCATATGAAACTGTGACTGAAGCTTTCTTT; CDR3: CASSKVKARQPYETVTEAFF
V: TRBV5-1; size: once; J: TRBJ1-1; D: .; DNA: TGCGCCAGCAGGGGGCAGGGCAACATTGAAGCTTTCTTT; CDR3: CASRGQGNIEAFF
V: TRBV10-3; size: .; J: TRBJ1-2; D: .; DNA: TGTGCCATCACCCCGGGTCTCAGCGGCTACACCTTC; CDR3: CAITPGLSGYTF
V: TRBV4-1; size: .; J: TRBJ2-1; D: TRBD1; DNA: TGCGCCAGCAGTCAACAGGGGCCAGAAAGCTCCTACAATGAGCAGTTCTTC; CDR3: CASSQQGPESSYNEQFF
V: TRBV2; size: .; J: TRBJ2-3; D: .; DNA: TGTGCCAGCAGTGTAGAGGCGGCCCTCCGCACAGATACGCAGTATTTT; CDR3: CASSVEAALRTDTQYF
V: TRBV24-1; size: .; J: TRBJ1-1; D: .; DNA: TGTGCCACCAGTGATGGCAGCGGCACTGAAGCTTTCTTT; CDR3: CATSDGSGTEAFF
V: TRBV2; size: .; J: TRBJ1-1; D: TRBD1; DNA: TGTGCCAGCAAGACAGGGCGGGTGAACACTGAAGCTTTCTTT; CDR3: CASKTGRVNTEAFF
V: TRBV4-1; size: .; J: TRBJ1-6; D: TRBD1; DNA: TGCGCCAGCAGCCCCAGACAGGGAAATAATTCACCCCTCCACTTT; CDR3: CASSPRQGNNSPLHF
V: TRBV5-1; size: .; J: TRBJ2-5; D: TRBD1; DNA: TGCGCCAGCAGCTCCAGGACAGGGGTTGTAGAGACCCAGTACTTC; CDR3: CASSSRTGVVETQYF
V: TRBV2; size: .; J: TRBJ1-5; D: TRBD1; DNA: TGTGCCAGCAGTGGACAGGGTAATCAGCCCCAGCATTTT; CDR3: CASSGQGNQPQHF
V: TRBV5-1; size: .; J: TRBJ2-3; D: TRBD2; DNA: TGCGCCAGCAGCGGGAGCCTCCAGCGGGGGGTCACAGATACGCAGTATTTT; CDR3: CASSGSLQRGVTDTQYF
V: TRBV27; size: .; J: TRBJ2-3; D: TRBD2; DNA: TGTGCCAGCAGTTTCCACGGGACTAGCGGGGGAGGGAACACAGATACGCAGTATTTT; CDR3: CASSFHGTSGGGNTDTQYF
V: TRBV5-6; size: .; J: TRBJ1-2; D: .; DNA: TGTGCCAGCTTCCGGCAGGGAGGCTATGGCTACACCTTC; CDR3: CASFRQGGYGYTF
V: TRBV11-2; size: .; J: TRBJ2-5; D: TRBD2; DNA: TGTGCCAGCAGCCGCATGGAGCGGGGGCCTCAAGAGACCCAGTACTTC; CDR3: CASSRMERGPQETQYF
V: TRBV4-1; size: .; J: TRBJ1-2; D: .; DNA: TGCGCCAGCAGCCAAGACAGGGTCAACTATGGCTACACCTTC; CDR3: CASSQDRVNYGYTF
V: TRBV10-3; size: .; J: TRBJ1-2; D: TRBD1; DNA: TGTGCCATCAGTGGGACAGGGCTCGGCGGAACCTTC; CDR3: CAISGTGLGGTF
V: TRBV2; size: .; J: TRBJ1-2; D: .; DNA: TGTGCCAGCAGACCGGGTCCCGGGGATAACTATGGCTACACCTTC; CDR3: CASRPGPGDNYGYTF
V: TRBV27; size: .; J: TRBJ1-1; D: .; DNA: TGTGCCAGCAGAACAGGGAGCACTGAAGCTTTCTTT; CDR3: CASRTGSTEAFF
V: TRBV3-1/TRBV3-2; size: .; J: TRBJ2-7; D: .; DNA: TGTGCCAGCAGCCTCCGGGGCTCCTACGAGCAGTACTTC; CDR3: CASSLRGSYEQYF
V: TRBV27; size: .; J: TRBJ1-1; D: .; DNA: TGTGCCAGCAGCGGCAGGGTGGGTTTTACTGAAGCTTTCTTT; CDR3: CASSGRVGFTEAFF
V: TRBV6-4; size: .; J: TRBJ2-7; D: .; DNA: TGTGCTCAGAGGGTGGGGGCTTTTGGCTACGAGCAGTACTTC; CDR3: CAQRVGAFGYEQYF
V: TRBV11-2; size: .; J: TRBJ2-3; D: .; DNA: TGTGCCAGCAGCCGGACTTCCTCAGATACGCAGTATTTT; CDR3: CASSRTSSDTQYF
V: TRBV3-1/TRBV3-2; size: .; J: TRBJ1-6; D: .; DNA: TGTGCCAGCAGCCAACCGGGGGGGCGGACACCCCTCCACTTT; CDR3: CASSQPGGRTPLHF
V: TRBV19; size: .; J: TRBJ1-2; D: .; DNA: TGTGCCACCAACCCCACAGGTACTAACTATGGCTACACCTTC; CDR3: CATNPTGTNYGYTF
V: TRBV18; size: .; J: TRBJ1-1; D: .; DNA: TGTGCCAGCTCAGTACAGAACACTGAAGCTTTCTTT; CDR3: CASSVQNTEAFF
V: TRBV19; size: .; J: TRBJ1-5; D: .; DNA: TGTGCCAGTAGTATTGGAGGGTTACCCCAGCATTTT; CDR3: CASSIGGLPQHF
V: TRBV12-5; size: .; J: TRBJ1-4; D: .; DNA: TGTGCTAGTGGTTTGATACGCCCCCAGGTTATTAATGAAAAACTGTTTTTT; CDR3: CASGLIRPQVINEKLFF
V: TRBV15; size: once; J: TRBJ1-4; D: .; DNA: TGTGCCACCTCGCGGTTTAATGAAAAACTGTTTTTT; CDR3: CATSRFNEKLFF
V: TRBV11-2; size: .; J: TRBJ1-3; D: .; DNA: TGTGCCAGCAGCCCTCTGTGGAGGAACACCATATATTTT; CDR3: CASSPLWRNTIYF
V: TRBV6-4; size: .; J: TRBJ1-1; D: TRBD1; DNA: TGTGCCAGCAGTCCTACAGGGGACACTGAAGCTTTCTTT; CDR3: CASSPTGDTEAFF
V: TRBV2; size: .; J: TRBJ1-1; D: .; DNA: TGTGCCAGCAGTGTGGAGGGCACTGAAGCTTTCTTT; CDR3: CASSVEGTEAFF
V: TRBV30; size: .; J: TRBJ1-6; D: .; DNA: TGTGCCTGGAGTTCGAACAGTCATTATAATTCACCCCTCCACTTT; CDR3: CAWSSNSHYNSPLHF
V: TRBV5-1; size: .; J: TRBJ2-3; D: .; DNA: TGCGCCAGCAGCTTGGCGCTAGGGGGAGGGAACCCCACAGATACGCAGTATTTT; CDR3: CASSLALGGGNPTDTQYF
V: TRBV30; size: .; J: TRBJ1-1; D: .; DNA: TGTGCCTGGAGTCTCGGACAGATGAACACTGAAGCTTTCTTT; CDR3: CAWSLGQMNTEAFF
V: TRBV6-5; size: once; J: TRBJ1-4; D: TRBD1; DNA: TGTGCCAGCAGTTACACCGACAGGGGGCATGAAAAACTGTTTTTT; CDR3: CASSYTDRGHEKLFF
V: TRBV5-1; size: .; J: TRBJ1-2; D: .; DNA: TGCGCCAGCAGCTACGCGGGACCGGGCTATGGCTACACCTTC; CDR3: CASSYAGPGYGYTF
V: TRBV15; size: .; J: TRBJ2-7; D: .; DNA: TGTGCCACCAGCAGAGAATCGAGCAGGGGTCGAGGCGAGCAGTACTTC; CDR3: CATSRESSRGRGEQYF
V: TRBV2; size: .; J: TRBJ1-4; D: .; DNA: TGTGCCAGCAGTGGGGCCGGGATAAGAAATGAAAAACTGTTTTTT; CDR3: CASSGAGIRNEKLFF
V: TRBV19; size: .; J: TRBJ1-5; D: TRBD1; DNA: TGTGCCAGTACAGTGGGACAGGGAGTCCCGCCCCAGCATTTT; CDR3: CASTVGQGVPPQHF